Following are 22 T cell receptor beta chains from one sample sequenced in a study of identical twins. TCRdb reprocessed the 5' RACE reads with MiXCR, giving one entry per CDR3 protein. This sample has 400,000 to 600,000 distinct CDR3 sequences, with about 22% found just once. The sample was also linked to a second study, of yellow fever vaccine responses in identical twins.

Specimen: CD4+ T cells sorted from blood. Receptors originate from a woman between 18 and 29 years old in good health.

The chain recombines TRBV12-3 or TRBV12-4 with TRBJ2-3; D is possibly TRBD1 or TRBD2 (5 bases each). The V gene lost 2 bases and the J gene lost 1 base, with 10 bases spanning the gap. This CDR3 comprises 15 residues. The CDR3 protein is CASSLRVGGTDTQYF. CDR3 bases: TGTGCCAGCAGTTTAAGGGTGGGGGGCACAGATACGCAGTATTTT.

The V gene is TRBV7-9, the J gene TRBJ2-7; TRBD1 might be the D (5 bases). Germline V gene data show CDR1 as SEHNR and CDR2 as FQNEAQ (reference sequence). The CDR3 is 12 residues long. Trimming removed 1 base at V and 6 bases at J, with 7 bases between. In DNA form, the CDR3 reads TGTGCCAGCAGCTTAGTAGGGGCCGAGCAGTACGTC. Its protein is CASSLVGAEQYV.

The sample holds a few counts of this clonotype. V and J are TRBV3-1 and TRBJ2-3; D unresolved. V gave up 3 bases and J gave up 0 bases, with 4 bases separating them. The CDR3 is 13 residues long. Germline V gene lookup returns CDR1 LGHDT and CDR2 YNNKEL (reference sequence). CDR3 bases: TGTGCCAGCAGCCACTCAAGCACAGATACGCAGTATTTT. Its protein product is CASSHSSTDTQYF.

The rearrangement uses TRBV6-1 and TRBJ2-1; 13 bases align to TRBD2. The CDR3 runs to 17 residues. J gave up 4 bases and V 6 bases, and 9 bases lay outside the gene matches. CDR1 and CDR2 from the germline V gene are MNHNS and SASEGT. DNA of the CDR3: TGTGCCAGCAGACCCCACGGGACTAGCGGGGATTACAATGAGCAGTTCTTC. Translating gives CASRPHGTSGDYNEQFF.

This clonotype was seen more than once but under ten times. V usage is TRBV12-3 or TRBV12-4 and J usage is TRBJ2-1; D gene ambiguous. The CDR3 length is 14 residues. V lost 3 bases and J lost 4, with 10 bases in between. The CDR3 loop reads CASSFSTHYNEQFF. CDR3 nucleotides: TGTGCCAGCAGTTTCTCCACCCATTACAATGAGCAGTTCTTC.

The chain recombines TRBV2 with TRBJ2-1; 12 bases agree with TRBD2. Looked up from germline, CDR1 is SNHLY and CDR2 is FYNNEI. The CDR3 has 15 amino acids. J lost 8 bases, V lost 4 bases, and 6 bases had no gene match. CDR3 nucleotide sequence: TGTGCCAGCAGTGTGCGACTAGCGGGAGTAGATGAGCAGTTCTTC. Encoded protein: CASSVRLAGVDEQFF.

The chain employs TRBV6-2 or TRBV6-3 and TRBJ2-1, with 15 bases aligning to TRBD2. The V segment lost 0 bases and the J segment 7 bases; nucleotides outside the gene matches: 13. The CDR3 is made up of 20 amino acids. Germline assignment: CDR1 MNHEY and CDR2 SVGEGT. The CDR3 DNA follows: TGTGCCAGCAGTTACTCGATGTGGACTAGCGGGAGGGCCCGGTGGAATGAGCAGTTCTTC. Translation gives CASSYSMWTSGRARWNEQFF.

J is TRBJ2-5 and V is TRBV24-1, with D possibly being TRBD1 or TRBD2 (5 bases each). V was pared by 1 base and J by 0 bases, with 11 bases between. The germline V gene has CDR1 KGHDR and CDR2 SFDVKD. This CDR3 is 16 amino acids long. This CDR3 is CATSDLVGADQETQYF. The DNA of the CDR3 is TGTGCCACCAGTGATTTAGTCGGGGCAGACCAAGAGACCCAGTACTTC.

This clonotype was seen more than once but under ten times. V gene TRBV9 combines with J gene TRBJ2-3, with 7 bases lining up with TRBD2. CDR1 and CDR2 from the germline V gene are SGDLS and YYNGEE. The ends lost 0 bases at V and 4 bases at J; junction bases unmatched: 5. This CDR3 contains 15 residues. CDR3 residues: CASSVVAGAADTQYF. The CDR3 DNA sequence: TGTGCCAGCAGCGTAGTCGCGGGAGCAGCAGATACGCAGTATTTT.

This clonotype was detected ten times or more. The gene calls are TRBV15 and TRBJ2-7; no definite D call. CDR3 size: 15 residues. Germline loops: CDR1 LNHNV, CDR2 YYDKDF (reference sequence). Between the trimmed V and J ends, which lost 1 base and 0 bases, there was a span of 10 bases. The DNA for the CDR3 is TGTGCCACCAGCAGAGTTTTAGCCAGCTCCTACGAGCAGTACTTC. Its protein product is CATSRVLASSYEQYF.

This clonotype occurred a few times. The chain combines TRBV12-3 or TRBV12-4 with TRBJ2-5; D possibly corresponds to TRBD2 (5 bases). Trimming took off 5 bases at V and 6 bases at J, with 13 bases between the two ends. This CDR3 has 13 amino acids. CDR3 loop: CASSRELLKTQYF. The CDR3 DNA follows: TGTGCCAGCAGTAGGGAGCTGTTAAAGACCCAGTACTTC.

The table lists this clonotype with a few counts. V gene TRBV25-1 combines with J gene TRBJ1-1, with D possibly matching TRBD1 (5 bases). The germline V gene has CDR1 MGHDK and CDR2 SYGVNS. Trimming stripped 8 bases from V and 3 bases from J, with 13 bases between. CDR3 length: 13 residues. CDR3 DNA sequence: TGTGCCAGCCGAGCGGGGCTGCACACTGAAGCTTTCTTT. Translated: CASRAGLHTEAFF. The whole variable domain, remainder taken from reference TRBV25-1 and TRBJ1-1, is EADIYQTPRYLVIGTGKKITLECSQTMGHDKMYWYQQDPGMELHLIHYSYGVNSTEKGDLSSESTVSRIRTEHFPLTLESARPSHTSQYLCASRAGLHTEAFFGQGTRLTVV.

This clonotype was counted between two and nine times. This sequence joins TRBV12-3 or TRBV12-4 and TRBJ1-1; 7 bases match TRBD1. This CDR3 has 14 residues. J gave up 0 bases and V 6 bases, and 4 bases lay outside the gene matches. CDR3 residues: CASRTQGLNTEAFF. The CDR3 nucleotides read TGTGCCAGCAGGACACAGGGGCTGAACACTGAAGCTTTCTTT.

This chain connects TRBV18 to TRBJ2-5; 11 bases align to TRBD2. The CDR3 length is 16 residues. Germline trimming cut 3 bases from V and 0 bases from J; bases unmatched to any gene: 3. The germline CDR1 and CDR2 sequences are KGHSH and LQKENI. CDR3 DNA sequence: TGTGCCAGCTCACCCCGACTAGCGGGGAACCAAGAGACCCAGTACTTC. Translating it yields CASSPRLAGNQETQYF.

This clonotype was counted between two and nine times. The chain is built from TRBV20-1 and TRBJ2-1; TRBD2 aligns across 14 bases. CDR3 size: 14 residues. CDR1 and CDR2 (germline): DFQATT, SNEGSKA (reference sequence). The CDR3 sequence is CSGRTSGRRNEQFF. In nucleotides, the CDR3 is TGCAGCGGCCGGACTAGCGGGAGGCGGAATGAGCAGTTCTTC.

The sample holds a few counts of this clonotype. This chain uses TRBV11-2 with TRBJ2-3; TRBD2 agrees at 8 bases. Germline CDR1 reads SGHAT; CDR2 reads FQNNGV. With V trimmed by 1 base and J by 6 bases, 6 bases remained unmatched. The CDR3 has 15 amino acids. CDR3 bases: TGTGCCAGCAGCTTAGGCGGGGGGCGGGGTGATACGCAGTATTTT. Amino acid sequence: CASSLGGGRGDTQYF.

At least ten counts were recorded for this clonotype. The rearrangement uses TRBV5-1 and TRBJ1-6; TRBD1 agrees at 9 bases. The CDR3 runs 15 residues. The germline V gene has CDR1 SGHRS and CDR2 YFSETQ. V trimming: 0 bases; J trimming: 9 bases; junction bases outside the gene matches: 4. DNA for the CDR3: TGCGCCAGCAGCTTGGCCGGGACAGGGCTTTCACCCCTCCACTTT. This translates into CASSLAGTGLSPLHF.

V is TRBV25-1 and J is TRBJ2-7; 7 nucleotides match TRBD1. This CDR3 has 15 amino acids. The V and J ends lost 3 bases and 2 bases, in that order; junction bases with no gene match: 7. CDR1 and CDR2 from the germline V gene are MGHDK and SYGVNS. The CDR3 DNA follows: TGTGCCAGCAGTGACAGCCGGGACAGAGCCTACGAGCAGTACTTC. This gives the protein CASSDSRDRAYEQYF.

This clonotype came up a few times. The chain joins TRBV10-3 to TRBJ2-7, with 7 bases that match TRBD2. The length of the CDR3 is 13 residues. Per the germline V gene, CDR1 is ENHRY and CDR2 is SYGVKD. Trimming removed 7 bases from V and 4 bases from J; junction bases left unmatched: 7. The CDR3 loop is CAIKAGEWYEQYF. The CDR3 nucleotides are TGTGCCATCAAGGCGGGAGAATGGTACGAGCAGTACTTC.

The CDR3 spells CAISETLLAGGPSNTGELFF. The CDR3 DNA follows: TGTGCCATCAGTGAAACTTTACTAGCGGGGGGGCCCTCTAACACCGGGGAGCTGTTTTTT. The genes are TRBV10-3 and TRBJ2-2; 13 nucleotides agree with TRBD2. The V and J ends lost 3 bases and 2 bases, in that order; junction bases with no gene match: 12. The CDR3 has 20 amino acids. The germline gives CDR1 ENHRY, CDR2 SYGVKD.

This clonotype was observed a few times. The CDR3 here is CASSFGSPLGYTF. The CDR3 DNA reads as TGTGCCAGCAGTTTCGGCTCTCCTCTAGGCTACACCTTC. This chain connects TRBV12-3 or TRBV12-4 to TRBJ1-2; D gene uncertain. The CDR3 is 13 amino acids. Trimming stripped 3 bases from V and 8 bases from J, with 13 bases between.

This clonotype was observed a handful of times. The chain carries TRBV28 and TRBJ2-5; maybe TRBD1 (6 bases). The V and J ends lost 5 bases and 13 bases respectively, with 23 bases between them. This CDR3 region has 14 residues. CDR1 and CDR2 (germline): MDHEN, SYDVKM. The CDR3 nucleotides read TGTGCCAGCAGTACGGACAGTCGCAGTACGACCGGGTACTTC. Translating it yields CASSTDSRSTTGYF.